Included here is one TCR beta chain sequence, with context. Source study methods: The authors estimated nucleated cell counts from reference gene primer amplification. Profiling relied on immunoSEQ multiplex PCR, and the TCRdb table lists in-frame clones only, not all of them. V and J calls and clone size are copied from that table; D and trimming were computed from the DNA. The data hold some 280,000 clones, with about 85% observed a single time. This sample is part of a study of blood T cell repertoires in COVID-19. Study background: Samples taken during acute and convalescent COVID-19 were collected in the United States, Italy and Spain. T cells, B-cell-depleted T cells, or PBMCs supplied cDNA or gDNA.

Material for sequencing was peripheral blood. The receptor was derived from a woman aged 45-65 years with active or convalescent COVID-19.

CDR3 bases: TGTGCCAGCAGCTCGACTCTTACCTACGAGCAGTACTTC. It specifies CASSSTLTYEQYF. The chain couples TRBV13 to TRBJ2-7; the D is unclear. This CDR3 contains 13 residues. Germline CDR1 and CDR2: PRHDT and FYEKMQ (reference sequence). Trimming left V 4 bases short and J 2 bases short, with 9 bases between. The whole variable domain, remainder taken from reference TRBV13 and TRBJ2-7, is AAGVIQSPRHLIKEKRETATLKCYPIPRHDTVYWYQQGPGQDPQFLISFYEKMQSDKGSIPDRFSAQQFSDYHSELNMSSLELGDSALYFCASSSTLTYEQYFGPGTRLTVT.